These 10 T cell receptor beta chains came from one sample sequenced in a study of T cell changes during pregnancy in multiple sclerosis. Libraries were prepared by immunoSEQ multiplex PCR; TCRdb keeps only in-frame clonotypes and omits some of them. The sample yields roughly 38,000 clones, approximately 88% seen once. The sequences come from CD4+ T cells from peripheral blood mononuclear cells, collected before pregnancy. Receptors originate from a female donor with multiple sclerosis, enrolled in a pregnancy study.

V and J are TRBV19 and TRBJ2-4, with 12 bases fitting TRBD2. The V and J ends lost 2 bases and 7 bases, in that order; junction bases with no gene match: 3. The CDR3 consists of 15 residues. CDR1 and CDR2 from the germline V gene are LNHDA and SQIVND (reference sequence). The CDR3 loop is CASSILAGGPNIQYF. Written as DNA, the CDR3 is TGTGCCAGTAGTATACTAGCGGGAGGGCCCAACATTCAGTACTTC.

This chain joins TRBV5-6 and TRBJ2-1; 11 bases map to TRBD2. The CDR3 spans 19 residues. Germline lookup yields CDR1 SGHDT and CDR2 YYEEEE. Unmatched junction bases numbered 14, after V lost 4 bases and J lost 2 bases. The DNA for the CDR3 is TGTGCCAGCAGCCCCGGCCGGCTAGCGGGAGGTTTCGCCTACAATGAGCAGTTCTTC. It yields the protein CASSPGRLAGGFAYNEQFF.

As to this clone: The sample holds other DNA sequences that translate to the same CDR3. This chain uses TRBV6-1 with TRBJ2-1; 8 positions match TRBD2. V dropped 4 bases and J dropped 4; count of bases not matched to a gene: 3. The CDR3 has 14 residues. The germline V gene has CDR1 MNHNS and CDR2 SASEGT. This CDR3 reads CASSGLAGYNEQFF. DNA for the CDR3: TGTGCCAGCAGTGGGCTAGCGGGTTACAATGAGCAGTTCTTC.

J is TRBJ2-7 and V is TRBV7-2; 7 bases line up with TRBD1. Germline V gene lookup returns CDR1 SGHTA and CDR2 FQGNSA. The V and J ends lost 3 bases and 9 bases, in that order; junction bases with no gene match: 11. CDR3 size: 14 residues. In DNA form, the CDR3 reads TGTGCCAGCAGCTTCAGTCATAAAGGGGGCGGGCAGTACTTC. This codes for CASSFSHKGGGQYF.

The chain has TRBV5-1 and TRBJ2-1, with 7 bases matching TRBD1. The CDR3 totals 15 residues. V dropped 7 bases and J dropped 4; count of bases not matched to a gene: 11. In germline, CDR1 is SGHRS, CDR2 YFSETQ. The CDR3, as DNA: TGCGCCAGCGCTTACGGGACAGCAGGTTACAATGAGCAGTTCTTC. It is translated as CASAYGTAGYNEQFF.

This rearrangement joins TRBV10-2 to TRBJ2-7, with D unresolved. CDR3 length equals 11 residues. Looked up from germline, CDR1 is WSHSY and CDR2 is SAAADI. Trimming pared 5 bases from V and 7 bases from J, leaving 9 bases between. CDR3 residues: CASSTAAEQYF. The CDR3 coding sequence is TGCGCCAGCAGTACCGCGGCGGAGCAGTACTTC.

The J gene is TRBJ2-1, the V gene TRBV9, with 12 bases identical to TRBD1. CDR3 length equals 15 residues. V gave up 4 bases and J gave up 7 bases; unmatched junction bases: 6. Germline assignment: CDR1 SGDLS and CDR2 YYNGEE. The CDR3 DNA is TGTGCCAGCAGCATGGGGACAGGGGGCGGGAATGAGCAGTTCTTC. Translating gives CASSMGTGGGNEQFF.

This clone was observed a handful of times. The chain couples TRBV10-3 to TRBJ1-2; the D is unclear. In germline, CDR1 is ENHRY, CDR2 SYGVKD. The CDR3 is made up of 14 amino acids. V lost 3 bases and J 1 base, leaving 9 bases between the germline ends. The chain's CDR3 is CAISETAGNYGYTF. CDR3 coding DNA: TGTGCCATCAGTGAAACAGCTGGTAACTATGGCTACACCTTC.

In DNA, the CDR3 is TGTGCCAGCAGCTTATCCGTAGACAGGGTGGACGAGCAGTACTTC. Its translation: CASSLSVDRVDEQYF. This chain uses TRBV7-6 with TRBJ2-7; 7 positions match TRBD1. The CDR3 extends over 15 amino acids. The junction had 9 bases not matched to a gene; V was cut back by 2 bases and J by 5 bases. Germline values: CDR1 SGHVS, CDR2 FNYEAQ.

This clone has only one observation. The J gene is TRBJ1-2, the V gene TRBV10-3; 10 positions match TRBD1. The CDR3 sequence is 14 residues long. CDR1 and CDR2 from the germline V gene are ENHRY and SYGVKD. Trimming removed 8 bases from V and 4 bases from J; junction bases left unmatched: 7. CDR3 region: CAILGTGVPYGYTF. CDR3 bases: TGTGCCATCCTCGGGACAGGGGTCCCCTATGGCTACACCTTC.